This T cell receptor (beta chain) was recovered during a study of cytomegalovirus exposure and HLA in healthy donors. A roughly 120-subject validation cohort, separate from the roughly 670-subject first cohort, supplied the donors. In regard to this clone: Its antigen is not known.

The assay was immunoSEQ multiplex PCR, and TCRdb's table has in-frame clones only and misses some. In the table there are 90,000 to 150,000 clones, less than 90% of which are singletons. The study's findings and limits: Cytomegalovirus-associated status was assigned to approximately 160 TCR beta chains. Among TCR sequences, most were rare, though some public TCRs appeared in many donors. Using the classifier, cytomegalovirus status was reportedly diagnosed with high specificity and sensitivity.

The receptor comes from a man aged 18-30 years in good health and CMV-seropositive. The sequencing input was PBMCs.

The CDR3 coding sequence is TGTGCCAGCAGCTTAGGTGACAGCTTGCTGCTCTCGGGAAACACCATATATTTT. It codes for CASSLGDSLLLSGNTIYF. V is TRBV11-2 and J is TRBJ1-3; tentative D call: TRBD1 (5 bases). Germline CDR1 reads SGHAT; CDR2 reads FQNNGV. V was trimmed by 1 base and J by 4 bases, leaving 20 bases between them. The CDR3 spans 18 residues.